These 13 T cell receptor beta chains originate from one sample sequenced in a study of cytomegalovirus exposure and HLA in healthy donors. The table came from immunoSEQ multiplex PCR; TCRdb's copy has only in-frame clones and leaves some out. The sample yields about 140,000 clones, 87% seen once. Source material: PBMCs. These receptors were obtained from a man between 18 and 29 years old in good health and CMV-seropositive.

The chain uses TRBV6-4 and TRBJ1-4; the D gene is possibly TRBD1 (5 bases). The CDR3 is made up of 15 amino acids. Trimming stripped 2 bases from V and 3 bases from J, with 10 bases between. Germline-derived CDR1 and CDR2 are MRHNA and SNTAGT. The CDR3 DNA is TGTGCCAGCAGTGACCAAGCGGGGGCTAATGAAAAACTGTTTTTT. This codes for CASSDQAGANEKLFF.

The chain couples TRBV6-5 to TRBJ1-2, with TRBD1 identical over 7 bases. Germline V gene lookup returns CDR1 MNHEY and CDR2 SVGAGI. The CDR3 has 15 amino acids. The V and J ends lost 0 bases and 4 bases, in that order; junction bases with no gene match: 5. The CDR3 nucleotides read TGTGCCAGCAGTTACTCAAGACAGGGTTTCTATGGCTACACCTTC. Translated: CASSYSRQGFYGYTF.

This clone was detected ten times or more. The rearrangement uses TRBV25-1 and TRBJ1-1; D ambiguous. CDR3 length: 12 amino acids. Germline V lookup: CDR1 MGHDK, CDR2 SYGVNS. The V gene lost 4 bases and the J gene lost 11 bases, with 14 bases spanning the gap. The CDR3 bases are TGTGCCAGCAGTGGACTACTCAATGGGGCTTTCTTT. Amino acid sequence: CASSGLLNGAFF.

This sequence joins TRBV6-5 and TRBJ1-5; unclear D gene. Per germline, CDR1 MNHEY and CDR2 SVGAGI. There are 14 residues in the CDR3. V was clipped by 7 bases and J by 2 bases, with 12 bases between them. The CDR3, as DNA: TGTGCCAGCAAAGCCATTATGGGCAATCAGCCCCAGCATTTT. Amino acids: CASKAIMGNQPQHF.

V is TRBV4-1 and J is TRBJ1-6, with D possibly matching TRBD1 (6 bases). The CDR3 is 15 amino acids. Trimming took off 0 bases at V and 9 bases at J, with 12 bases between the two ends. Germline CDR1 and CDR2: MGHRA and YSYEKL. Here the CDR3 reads CASSQDGGGGSPLHF. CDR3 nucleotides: TGCGCCAGCAGCCAAGATGGGGGGGGCGGTTCACCCCTCCACTTT.

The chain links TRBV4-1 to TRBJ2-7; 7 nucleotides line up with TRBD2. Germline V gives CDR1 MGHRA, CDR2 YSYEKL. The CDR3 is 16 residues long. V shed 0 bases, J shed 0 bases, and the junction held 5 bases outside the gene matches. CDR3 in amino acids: CASSQDFGGSSYEQYF. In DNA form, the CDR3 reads TGCGCCAGCAGCCAAGATTTTGGCGGGAGCTCCTACGAGCAGTACTTC.

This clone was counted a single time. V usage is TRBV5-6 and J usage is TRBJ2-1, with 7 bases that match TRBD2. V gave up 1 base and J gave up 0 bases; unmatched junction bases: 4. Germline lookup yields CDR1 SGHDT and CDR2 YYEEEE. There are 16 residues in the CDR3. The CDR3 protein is CASSLFGGSSYNEQFF. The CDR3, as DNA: TGTGCCAGCAGCTTGTTCGGCGGGAGCTCCTACAATGAGCAGTTCTTC.

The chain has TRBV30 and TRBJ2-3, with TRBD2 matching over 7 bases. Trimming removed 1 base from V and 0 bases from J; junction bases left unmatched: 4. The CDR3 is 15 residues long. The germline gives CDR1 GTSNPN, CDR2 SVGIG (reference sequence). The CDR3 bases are TGTGCCTGGAGTGCCCAAGCGGGGAGCACAGATACGCAGTATTTT. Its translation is CAWSAQAGSTDTQYF.

For the CDR3, the DNA is TGTGCCAGCAGTCCGAGACTCCCACCCCAGCATTTT. This translates into CASSPRLPPQHF. V and J are TRBV28 and TRBJ1-5; D call uncertain. Trimming stripped 5 bases from V and 10 bases from J, with 12 bases between. CDR1 and CDR2 (germline): MDHEN, SYDVKM. The CDR3 is made up of 12 amino acids.

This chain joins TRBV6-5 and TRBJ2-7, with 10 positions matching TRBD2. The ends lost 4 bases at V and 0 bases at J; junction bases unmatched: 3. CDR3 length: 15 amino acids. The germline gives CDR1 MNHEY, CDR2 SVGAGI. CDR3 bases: TGTGCCAGCAGTTTCGCTAGCGGGAGCTCCTACGAGCAGTACTTC. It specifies CASSFASGSSYEQYF.

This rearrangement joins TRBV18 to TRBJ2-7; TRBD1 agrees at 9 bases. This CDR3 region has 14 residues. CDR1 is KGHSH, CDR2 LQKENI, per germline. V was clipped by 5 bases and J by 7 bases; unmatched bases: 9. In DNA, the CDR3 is TGTGCCAGCTCATCGCCGGGACAGGGAAGAGAGCAGTACTTC. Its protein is CASSSPGQGREQYF.

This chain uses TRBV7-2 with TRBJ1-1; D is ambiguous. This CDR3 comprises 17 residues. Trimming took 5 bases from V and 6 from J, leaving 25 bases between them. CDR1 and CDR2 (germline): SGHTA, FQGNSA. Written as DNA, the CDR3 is TGTGCCAGCAGCCAGCCGCTCCTTTCCAGCGTTCGTGCTGAAGCTTTCTTT. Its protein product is CASSQPLLSSVRAEAFF.

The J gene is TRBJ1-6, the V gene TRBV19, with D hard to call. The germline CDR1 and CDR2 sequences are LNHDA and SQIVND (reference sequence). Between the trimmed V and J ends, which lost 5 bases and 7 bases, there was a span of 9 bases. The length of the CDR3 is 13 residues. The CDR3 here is CASSAPGNSPLHF. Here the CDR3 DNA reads TGTGCCAGTAGTGCCCCGGGAAATTCACCCCTCCACTTT.